The 12 T cell receptor beta chains reported below all come from one sample, sequenced in a study of blood T cell repertoires in COVID-19. Profiled with immunoSEQ multiplex PCR; TCRdb holds only in-frame clones, not every one. Counted here are about 200,000 clones, roughly 90% occurring once; the ten biggest clones make up about 6%. Sequenced: peripheral blood. Every receptor here comes from a man in his sixties who had recovered from COVID-19.

In this sample, this clone turned up once. The chain links TRBV23-1 to TRBJ1-5, with D possibly TRBD1 on 6 matching bases. TRBV23-1 is an ORF, with its function uncertain. The CDR3 extends over 16 amino acids. V lost 1 base, J lost 3 bases, and 13 bases lay in between. CDR3 region: CASSQFRGQLNQPQHF. As DNA, the CDR3 is TGCGCCAGCAGTCAATTTAGAGGACAGCTCAATCAGCCCCAGCATTTT.

The rearrangement joins TRBV5-1 to TRBJ1-2; 8 bases align to TRBD1. The ends lost 3 bases at V and 2 bases at J; junction bases unmatched: 6. Germline lookup yields CDR1 SGHRS and CDR2 YFSETQ. The CDR3 covers 15 residues. This chain's CDR3 is CASSYPDRANYGYTF. CDR3 coding DNA: TGCGCCAGCAGCTACCCGGACAGGGCGAACTATGGCTACACCTTC.

V and J are TRBV7-2 and TRBJ1-3, with D unclear. CDR1 SGHTA and CDR2 FQGNSA come from the germline V gene. The CDR3 sequence is 14 residues long. Between the trimmed V and J ends, which lost 5 bases and 0 bases, there was a span of 8 bases. CDR3 protein: CASSPQVSGNTIYF. The CDR3 region has the DNA TGTGCCAGCAGCCCTCAGGTCTCTGGAAACACCATATATTTT.

Remarks on this clone: Germline is not matched at one junction end, which may reflect a read error. This chain uses TRBV5-1 with TRBJ2-5, with 7 bases identical to TRBD2. Germline assignment: CDR1 SGHRS and CDR2 YFSETQ. The CDR3 covers 16 residues. The CDR3 DNA sequence: TGCGCCAGCAGTGGGTCGGCGGGGGAGACCCAACAGACCCAGTACTTC. Amino acids: CASSGSAGETQQTQYF.

The chain is built from TRBV24-1 and TRBJ2-2; 7 bases line up with TRBD2. The junction had 11 bases not matched to a gene; V was cut back by 10 bases and J by 4 bases. Germline V gene lookup returns CDR1 KGHDR and CDR2 SFDVKD. The CDR3 consists of 15 residues. The CDR3 protein is CATKAGVHSTGELFF. CDR3 DNA sequence: TGTGCCACGAAGGCGGGAGTCCACAGCACCGGGGAGCTGTTTTTT.

The chain uses TRBV9 and TRBJ2-1; 10 nucleotides line up with TRBD2. The CDR3 has 12 amino acids. V was pared by 4 bases and J by 15 bases, with 7 bases of the junction left unmatched. CDR1 and CDR2 (germline): SGDLS, YYNGEE. The CDR3 DNA follows: TGTGCCAGCAGCCCAAGCGGGGGGGCCCCGTTCTTC. Translating it yields CASSPSGGAPFF.

V is TRBV5-1 and J is TRBJ2-5; the match to TRBD1 covers 9 bases. This CDR3 is built from 14 residues. With 4 bases clipped from V and 5 bases from J, the junction kept 6 bases outside the gene matches. Germline CDR1 is SGHRS and CDR2 is YFSETQ. CDR3 sequence reads: CASSEDRGPETQYF. CDR3 coding DNA: TGCGCCAGCAGCGAGGACAGGGGTCCGGAGACCCAGTACTTC.

This chain uses TRBV9 with TRBJ1-1; D is uncertain. The V gene lost 4 bases and the J gene lost 1 base, with 14 bases spanning the gap. Germline V gene data show CDR1 as SGDLS and CDR2 as YYNGEE. The CDR3 consists of 15 residues. The DNA of the CDR3 is TGTGCCAGCAGCCCGTTAGCGGCAGCGAACACTGAAGCTTTCTTT. As protein: CASSPLAAANTEAFF.

The chain employs TRBV6-5 and TRBJ1-4; D is ambiguous. Trimming cost V 2 bases and J 0 bases, with 4 bases left between them. The CDR3 consists of 14 residues. From germline, CDR1 is MNHEY and CDR2 SVGAGI. In DNA form, the CDR3 reads TGTGCCAGCAGTTACCAGGCAACTAATGAAAAACTGTTTTTT. This codes for CASSYQATNEKLFF.

The DNA for the CDR3 is TGTGCTAGTGGTACCGGACAGGCGAGCACAGATACGCAGTATTTT. Translating it yields CASGTGQASTDTQYF. The chain carries TRBV12-5 and TRBJ2-3; 7 nucleotides match TRBD1. The CDR3 length is 15 residues. V was pared by 5 bases and J by 0 bases, with 5 bases of the junction left unmatched. Germline V gives CDR1 LGHNT, CDR2 FRNRAP.

V is TRBV6-5 and J is TRBJ2-5, with 9 bases identical to TRBD2. Per germline, CDR1 MNHEY and CDR2 SVGAGI. Trimming took 10 bases from V and 3 from J; bases not matched to a gene: 12. This CDR3 is built from 15 residues. DNA for the CDR3: TGTGCCATCAGGGCTAGCGGGACCCCTAAAGAGACCCAGTACTTC. Encoded protein: CAIRASGTPKETQYF.

This chain joins TRBV6-5 and TRBJ2-7; TRBD1 matches 8 bases. CDR3 length equals 14 residues. In germline, CDR1 is MNHEY, CDR2 SVGAGI. Trimming at V came to 5 bases and at J to 1 base, leaving 4 bases not matched to a gene. Here the CDR3 reads CASSTDRASYEQYF. DNA of the CDR3: TGTGCCAGCAGTACGGACAGGGCTTCCTACGAGCAGTACTTC.